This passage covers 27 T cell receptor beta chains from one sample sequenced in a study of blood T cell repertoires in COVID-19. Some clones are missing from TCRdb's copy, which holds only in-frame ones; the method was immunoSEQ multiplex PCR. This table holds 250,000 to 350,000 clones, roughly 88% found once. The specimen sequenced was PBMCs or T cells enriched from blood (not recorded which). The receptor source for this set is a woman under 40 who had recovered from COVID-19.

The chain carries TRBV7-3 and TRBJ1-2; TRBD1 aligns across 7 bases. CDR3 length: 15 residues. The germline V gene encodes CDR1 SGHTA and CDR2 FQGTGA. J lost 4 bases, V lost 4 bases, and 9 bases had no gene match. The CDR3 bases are TGTGCCAGCAGCTCTACAGGGGAGAAGGGCTATGGCTACACCTTC. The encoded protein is CASSSTGEKGYGYTF.

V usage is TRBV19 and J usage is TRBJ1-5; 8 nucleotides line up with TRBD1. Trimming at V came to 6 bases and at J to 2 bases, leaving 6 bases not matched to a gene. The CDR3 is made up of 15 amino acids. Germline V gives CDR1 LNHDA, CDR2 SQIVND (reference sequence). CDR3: CASRSRGLRNQPQHF. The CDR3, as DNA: TGTGCCAGTAGAAGCAGGGGGCTGCGCAATCAGCCCCAGCATTTT.

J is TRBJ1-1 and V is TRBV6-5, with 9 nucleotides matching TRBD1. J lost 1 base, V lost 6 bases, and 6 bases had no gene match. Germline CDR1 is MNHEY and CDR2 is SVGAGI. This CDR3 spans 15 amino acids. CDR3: CASSGTGLGNTEAFF. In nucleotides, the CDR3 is TGTGCCAGCAGCGGGACAGGGCTTGGGAACACTGAAGCTTTCTTT.

The CDR3 reads CASSYSGRGMETQYF. The CDR3 DNA reads as TGTGCCAGCAGTTACTCGGGCAGGGGCATGGAGACCCAGTACTTC. This rearrangement joins TRBV6-5 to TRBJ2-5, with a weak D call TRBD1 (6 bases). V was clipped by 0 bases and J by 5 bases, with 13 bases between them. CDR1 MNHEY and CDR2 SVGAGI come from the germline V gene. The CDR3 is made up of 15 amino acids.

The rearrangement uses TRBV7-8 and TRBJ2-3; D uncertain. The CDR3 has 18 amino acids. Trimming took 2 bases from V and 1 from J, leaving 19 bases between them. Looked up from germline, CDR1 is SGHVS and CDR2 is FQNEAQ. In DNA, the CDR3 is TGTGCCAGCAGCTTAAGAGGCCTAGTTCAGTCTCGCACAGATACGCAGTATTTT. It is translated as CASSLRGLVQSRTDTQYF.

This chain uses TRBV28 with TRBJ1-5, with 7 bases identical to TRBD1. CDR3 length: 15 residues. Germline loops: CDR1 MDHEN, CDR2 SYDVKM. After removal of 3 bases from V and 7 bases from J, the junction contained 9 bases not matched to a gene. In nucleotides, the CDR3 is TGTGCCAGCAGTTTCGGAGACAGGGCCCAACAGCCCCAGCATTTT. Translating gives CASSFGDRAQQPQHF.

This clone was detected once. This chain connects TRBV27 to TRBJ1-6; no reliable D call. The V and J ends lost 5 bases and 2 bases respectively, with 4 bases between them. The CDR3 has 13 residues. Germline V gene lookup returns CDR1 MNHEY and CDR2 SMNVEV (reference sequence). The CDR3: CASSPTYNSPLHF. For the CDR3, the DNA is TGTGCCAGCAGTCCCACCTATAATTCACCCCTCCACTTT.

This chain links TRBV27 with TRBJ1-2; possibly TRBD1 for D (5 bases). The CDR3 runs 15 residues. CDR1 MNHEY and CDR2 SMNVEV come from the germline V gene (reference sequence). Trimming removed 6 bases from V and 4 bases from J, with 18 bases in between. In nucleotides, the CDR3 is TGTGCCAGCAGGACCGGAGGGGAAGGGTTCTATGGCTACACCTTC. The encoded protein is CASRTGGEGFYGYTF.

In DNA form, the CDR3 reads TGTGCCAGCAGCTGGAAATTCCCAGGGGGCGACCGGATTGATACGCAGTATTTT. Translation gives CASSWKFPGGDRIDTQYF. The gene calls are TRBV5-5 and TRBJ2-3; the match to TRBD1 covers 8 bases. The CDR3 extends over 18 amino acids. Trimming took 3 bases from V and 6 from J; bases not matched to a gene: 18. Germline V gives CDR1 SGHKS, CDR2 YYEKEE (reference sequence).

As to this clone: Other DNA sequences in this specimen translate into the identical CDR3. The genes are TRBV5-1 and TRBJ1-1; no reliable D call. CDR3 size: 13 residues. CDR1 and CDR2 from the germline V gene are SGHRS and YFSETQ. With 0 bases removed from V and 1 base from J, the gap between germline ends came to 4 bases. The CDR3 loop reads CASSLGANTEAFF. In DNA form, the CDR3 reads TGCGCCAGCAGCTTGGGAGCGAACACTGAAGCTTTCTTT.

The CDR3 nucleotides read TGTGCCAGCAGCCCCCGACTAGCGGGGACAGATACGCAGTATTTT. The encoded protein is CASSPRLAGTDTQYF. This chain joins TRBV7-2 and TRBJ2-3; 11 bases fit TRBD2. From germline, CDR1 is SGHTA and CDR2 FQGNSA. The J segment lost 3 bases and the V segment lost 5 bases, leaving 4 bases of the junction unmatched. There are 15 residues in the CDR3.

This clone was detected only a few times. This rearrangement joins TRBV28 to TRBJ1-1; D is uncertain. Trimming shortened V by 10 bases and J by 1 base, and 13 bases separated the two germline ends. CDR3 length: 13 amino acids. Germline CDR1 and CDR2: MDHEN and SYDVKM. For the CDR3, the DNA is TGTGCCACACACATAACACGGAACACTGAAGCTTTCTTT. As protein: CATHITRNTEAFF.

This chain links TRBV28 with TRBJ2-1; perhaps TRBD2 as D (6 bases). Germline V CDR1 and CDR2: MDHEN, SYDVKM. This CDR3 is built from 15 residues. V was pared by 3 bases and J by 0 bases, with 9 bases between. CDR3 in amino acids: CASSLGRSSYNEQFF. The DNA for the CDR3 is TGTGCCAGCAGTTTGGGGAGGAGCTCCTACAATGAGCAGTTCTTC.

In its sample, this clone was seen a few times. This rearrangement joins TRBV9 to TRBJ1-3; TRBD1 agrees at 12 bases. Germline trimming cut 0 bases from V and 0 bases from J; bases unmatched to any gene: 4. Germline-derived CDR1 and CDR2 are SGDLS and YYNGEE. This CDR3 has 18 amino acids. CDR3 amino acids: CASSVAGQGANSGNTIYF. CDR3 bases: TGTGCCAGCAGCGTAGCGGGACAGGGGGCTAACTCTGGAAACACCATATATTTT.

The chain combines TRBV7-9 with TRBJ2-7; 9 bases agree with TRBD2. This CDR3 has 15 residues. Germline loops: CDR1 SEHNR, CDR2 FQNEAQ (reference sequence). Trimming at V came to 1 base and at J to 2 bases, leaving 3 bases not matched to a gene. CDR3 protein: CASSLERGRAYEQYF. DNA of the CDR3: TGTGCCAGCAGCTTAGAGCGCGGGAGGGCCTACGAGCAGTACTTC.

The CDR3: CASSLEGQMNTDTQYF. Written as DNA, the CDR3 is TGCGCCAGCAGCTTGGAGGGACAGATGAACACAGATACGCAGTATTTT. V is TRBV5-1 and J is TRBJ2-3; 7 bases fit TRBD1. Trimming cost V 0 bases and J 2 bases; bases outside gene matches: 6. This CDR3 has 16 residues. Germline-derived CDR1 and CDR2 are SGHRS and YFSETQ.

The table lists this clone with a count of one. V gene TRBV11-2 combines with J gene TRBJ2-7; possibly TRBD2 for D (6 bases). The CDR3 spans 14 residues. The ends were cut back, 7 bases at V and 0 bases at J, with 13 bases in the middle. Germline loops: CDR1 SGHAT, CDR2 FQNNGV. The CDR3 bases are TGTGCCAGCACGACCGGCGGGGTCTCCTACGAGCAGTACTTC. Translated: CASTTGGVSYEQYF.

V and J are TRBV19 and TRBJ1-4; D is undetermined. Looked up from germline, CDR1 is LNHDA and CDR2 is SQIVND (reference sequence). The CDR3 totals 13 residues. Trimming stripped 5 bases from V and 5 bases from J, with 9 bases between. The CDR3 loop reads CASSSRENEKLFF. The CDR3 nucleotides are TGTGCCAGTAGTTCCCGGGAAAATGAAAAACTGTTTTTT.

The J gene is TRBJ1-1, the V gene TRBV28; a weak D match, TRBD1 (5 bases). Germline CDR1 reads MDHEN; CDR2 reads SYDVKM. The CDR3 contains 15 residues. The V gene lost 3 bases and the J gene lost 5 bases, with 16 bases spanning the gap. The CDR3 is CASSLGSLGQTEAFF. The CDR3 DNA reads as TGTGCCAGCAGTTTGGGTAGCTTGGGGCAAACTGAAGCTTTCTTT.

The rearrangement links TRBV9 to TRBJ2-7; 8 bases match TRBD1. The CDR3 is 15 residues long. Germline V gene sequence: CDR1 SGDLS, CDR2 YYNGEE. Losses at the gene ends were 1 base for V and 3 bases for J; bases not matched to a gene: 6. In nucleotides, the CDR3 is TGTGCCAGCAGCGTATCAACAGGACAGGGCTACGAGCAGTACTTC. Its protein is CASSVSTGQGYEQYF. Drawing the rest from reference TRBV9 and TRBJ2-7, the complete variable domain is DSGVTQTPKHLITATGQRVTLRCSPRSGDLSVYWYQQSLDQGLQFLIQYYNGEERAKGNILERFSAQQFPDLHSELNLSSLELGDSALYFCASSVSTGQGYEQYFGPGTRLTVT.

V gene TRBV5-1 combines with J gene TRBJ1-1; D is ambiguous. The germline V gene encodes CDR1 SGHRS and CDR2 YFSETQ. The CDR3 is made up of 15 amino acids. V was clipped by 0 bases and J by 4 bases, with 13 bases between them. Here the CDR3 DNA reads TGCGCCAGCAGCTTGGTCCGACTAGATGGCACTGAAGCTTTCTTT. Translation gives CASSLVRLDGTEAFF.

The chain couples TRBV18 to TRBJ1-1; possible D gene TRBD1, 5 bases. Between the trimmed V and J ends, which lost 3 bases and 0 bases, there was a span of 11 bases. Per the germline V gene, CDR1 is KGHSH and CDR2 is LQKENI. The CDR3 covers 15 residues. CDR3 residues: CASSPGGNMNTEAFF. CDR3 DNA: TGTGCCAGCTCACCCGGGGGGAACATGAACACTGAAGCTTTCTTT.

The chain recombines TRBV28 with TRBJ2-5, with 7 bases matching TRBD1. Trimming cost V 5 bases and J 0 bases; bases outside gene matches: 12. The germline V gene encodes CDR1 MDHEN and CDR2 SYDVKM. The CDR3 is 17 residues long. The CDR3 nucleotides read TGTGCCAGCAGTCCACCGGGACAGCGGAACTACCAAGAGACCCAGTACTTC. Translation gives CASSPPGQRNYQETQYF.

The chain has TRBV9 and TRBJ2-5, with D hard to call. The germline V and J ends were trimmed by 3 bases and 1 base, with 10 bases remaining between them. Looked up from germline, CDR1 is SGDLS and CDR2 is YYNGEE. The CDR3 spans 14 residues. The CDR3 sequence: CASSGAGLQETQYF. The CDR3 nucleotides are TGTGCCAGCAGCGGTGCTGGGCTCCAAGAGACCCAGTACTTC.

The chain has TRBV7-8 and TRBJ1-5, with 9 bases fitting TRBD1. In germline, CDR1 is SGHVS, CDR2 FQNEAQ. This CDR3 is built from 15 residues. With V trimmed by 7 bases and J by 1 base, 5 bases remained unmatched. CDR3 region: CASNEQGASNQPQHF. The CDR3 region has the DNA TGTGCCAGCAACGAACAGGGGGCAAGCAATCAGCCCCAGCATTTT.

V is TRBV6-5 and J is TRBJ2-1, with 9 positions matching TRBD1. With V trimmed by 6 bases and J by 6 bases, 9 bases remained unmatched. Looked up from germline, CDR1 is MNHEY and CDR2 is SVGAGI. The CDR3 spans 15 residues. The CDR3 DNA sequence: TGTGCCAGCAGACAGGGACAGGGAATTTCCAATGAGCAGTTCTTC. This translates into CASRQGQGISNEQFF.

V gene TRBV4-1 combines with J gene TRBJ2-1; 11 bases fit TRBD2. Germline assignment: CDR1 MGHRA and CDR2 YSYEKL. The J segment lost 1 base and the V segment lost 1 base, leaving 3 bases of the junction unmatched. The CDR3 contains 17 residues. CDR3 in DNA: TGCGCCAGCAGCCAAGGGATAGCGGGGGGGTCCTACAATGAGCAGTTCTTC. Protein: CASSQGIAGGSYNEQFF.